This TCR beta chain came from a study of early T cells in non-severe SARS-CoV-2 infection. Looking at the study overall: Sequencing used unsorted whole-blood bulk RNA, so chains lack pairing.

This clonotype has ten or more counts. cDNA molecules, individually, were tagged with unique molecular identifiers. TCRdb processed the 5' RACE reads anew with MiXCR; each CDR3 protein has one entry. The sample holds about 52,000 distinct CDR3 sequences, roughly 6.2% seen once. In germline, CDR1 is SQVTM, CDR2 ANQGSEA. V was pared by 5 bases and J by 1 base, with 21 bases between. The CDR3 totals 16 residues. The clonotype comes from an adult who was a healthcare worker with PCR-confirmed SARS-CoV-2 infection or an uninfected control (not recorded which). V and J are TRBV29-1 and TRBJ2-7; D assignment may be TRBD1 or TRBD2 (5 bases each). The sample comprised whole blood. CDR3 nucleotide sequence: TGCAGCGTTCGCATCCACGGGACGCTGGCGTCCTACGAGCAGTACTTC. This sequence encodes CSVRIHGTLASYEQYF.